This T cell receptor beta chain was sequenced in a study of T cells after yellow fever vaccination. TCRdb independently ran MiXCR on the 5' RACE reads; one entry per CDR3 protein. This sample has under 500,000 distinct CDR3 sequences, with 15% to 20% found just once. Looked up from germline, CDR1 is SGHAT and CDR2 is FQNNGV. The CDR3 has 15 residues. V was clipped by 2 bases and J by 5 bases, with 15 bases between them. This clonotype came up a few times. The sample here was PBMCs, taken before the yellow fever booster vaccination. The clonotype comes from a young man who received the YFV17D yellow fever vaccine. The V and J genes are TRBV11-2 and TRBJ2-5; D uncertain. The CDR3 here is CASSLPQDPAETQYF. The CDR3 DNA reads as TGTGCCAGCAGCTTACCACAAGATCCGGCGGAGACCCAGTACTTC.